These 4 T cell receptor beta chains originate from one sample sequenced in a study of vaccination effects on CD4 cells after COVID-19. Expansion of antigen-specific CD4+ T cells with viral peptide pools was carried out by the ViraFEST assay before sequencing. Subsequent to a culture period of more than 8 days, CD4+ T cells were isolated. Neither prior SARS-CoV-2 infection nor positive nucleocapsid antibodies were present in the vaccine recipients. Clones were read by immunoSEQ multiplex PCR, and TCRdb kept only the in-frame ones, dropping some. The sample contains some 69,000 clones, 60% to 75% of which appear only once. These TCRs' antigens remain unknown. Source: CD4+ T cells from PBMCs cultured with HCoV-NL63 spike peptides, taken before COVID-19 vaccination. These receptors came from a human donor who received a COVID-19 vaccine.

The chain recombines TRBV5-1 with TRBJ2-5, with a weak D call TRBD1 (5 bases). The CDR3 is made up of 15 amino acids. The germline V gene encodes CDR1 SGHRS and CDR2 YFSETQ. V was clipped by 7 bases and J by 0 bases, with 16 bases between them. CDR3: CASLQGTFYQETQYF. The CDR3, as DNA: TGCGCCAGCCTTCAGGGTACTTTCTACCAAGAGACCCAGTACTTC.

The chain has TRBV5-5 and TRBJ2-7; D is unresolved. CDR3 size: 13 residues. Per the germline V gene, CDR1 is SGHKS and CDR2 is YYEKEE (reference sequence). With 0 bases removed from V and 3 bases from J, the gap between germline ends came to 7 bases. The DNA for the CDR3 is TGTGCCAGCAGCTTGGCCCCGGGCTACGAGCAGTACGTC. Translating it yields CASSLAPGYEQYV.

This clone was counted only a few times. V usage is TRBV29-1 and J usage is TRBJ1-2, with 11 bases identical to TRBD1. Germline CDR1 reads SQVTM; CDR2 reads ANQGSEA. The CDR3 runs to 16 residues. Trimming cost V 2 bases and J 3 bases; bases outside gene matches: 8. This CDR3 is CSVEQRTGGVDYGYTF. DNA of the CDR3: TGCAGCGTTGAACAAAGGACAGGGGGCGTTGACTATGGCTACACCTTC. Full variable domain (missing parts from reference TRBV29-1 and TRBJ1-2): SAVISQKPSRDICQRGTSLTIQCQVDSQVTMMFWYRQQPGQSLTLIATANQGSEATYESGFVIDKFPISRPNLTFSTLTVSNMSPEDSSIYLCSVEQRTGGVDYGYTFGSGTRLTVV.

The rearrangement joins TRBV6-5 to TRBJ1-2, with a weak D call TRBD1 (5 bases). The CDR3 runs to 15 residues. CDR1 is MNHEY, CDR2 SVGAGI, per germline. V was pared by 5 bases and J by 4 bases, with 17 bases between. The CDR3 is CASSPGLWNFYGYTF. CDR3 coding DNA: TGTGCCAGCAGTCCAGGGCTCTGGAACTTCTATGGCTACACCTTC.